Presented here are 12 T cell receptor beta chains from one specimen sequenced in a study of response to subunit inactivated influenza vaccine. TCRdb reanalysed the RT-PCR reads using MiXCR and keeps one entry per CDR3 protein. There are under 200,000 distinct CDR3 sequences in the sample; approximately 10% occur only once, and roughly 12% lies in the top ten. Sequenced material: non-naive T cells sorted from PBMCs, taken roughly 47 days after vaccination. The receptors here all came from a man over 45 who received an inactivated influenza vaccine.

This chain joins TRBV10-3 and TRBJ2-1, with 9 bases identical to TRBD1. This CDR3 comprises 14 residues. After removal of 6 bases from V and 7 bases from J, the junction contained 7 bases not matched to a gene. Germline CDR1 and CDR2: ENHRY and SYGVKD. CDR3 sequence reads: CAISQDRGGNEQFF. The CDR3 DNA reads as TGTGCCATCAGCCAGGACAGGGGAGGGAATGAGCAGTTCTTC.

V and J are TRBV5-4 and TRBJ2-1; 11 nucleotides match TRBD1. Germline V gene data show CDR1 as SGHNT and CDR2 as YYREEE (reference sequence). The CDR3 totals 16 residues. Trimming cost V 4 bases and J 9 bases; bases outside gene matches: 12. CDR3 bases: TGTGCCAGCAGCGGAATGGACAGGGGGCTCAAGGGTGAGCAGTTCTTC. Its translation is CASSGMDRGLKGEQFF.

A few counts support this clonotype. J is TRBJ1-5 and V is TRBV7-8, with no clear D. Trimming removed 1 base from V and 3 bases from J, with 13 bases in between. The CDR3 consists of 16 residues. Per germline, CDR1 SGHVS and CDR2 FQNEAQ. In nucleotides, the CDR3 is TGTGCCAGCAGCTTAGAAGCGACAACGATCAATCAGCCCCAGCATTTT. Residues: CASSLEATTINQPQHF.

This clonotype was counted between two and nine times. CDR3 in amino acids: CSVGQGANQPQHF. In nucleotides, the CDR3 is TGCAGTGTGGGACAGGGGGCGAATCAGCCCCAGCATTTT. This chain uses TRBV20-1 with TRBJ1-5, with 12 bases identical to TRBD1. CDR1 is DFQATT and CDR2 is SNEGSKA in the germline V gene (reference sequence). Trimming took 7 bases from V and 4 from J; bases not matched to a gene: 2. This CDR3 has 13 amino acids.

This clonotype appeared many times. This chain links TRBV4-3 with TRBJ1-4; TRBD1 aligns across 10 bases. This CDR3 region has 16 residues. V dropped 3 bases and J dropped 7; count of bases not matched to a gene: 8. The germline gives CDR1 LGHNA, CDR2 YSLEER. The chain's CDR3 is CASSQGQGTGSEKLFF. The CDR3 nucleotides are TGCGCCAGCAGCCAGGGACAGGGGACGGGATCTGAAAAACTGTTTTTT.

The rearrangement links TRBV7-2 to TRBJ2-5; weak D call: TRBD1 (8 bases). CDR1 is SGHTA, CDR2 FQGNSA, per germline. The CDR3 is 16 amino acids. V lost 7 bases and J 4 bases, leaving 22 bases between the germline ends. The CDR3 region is CASNRGGGTKSETQYF. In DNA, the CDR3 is TGTGCCAGCAACAGGGGGGGAGGGACTAAATCAGAGACCCAGTACTTC.

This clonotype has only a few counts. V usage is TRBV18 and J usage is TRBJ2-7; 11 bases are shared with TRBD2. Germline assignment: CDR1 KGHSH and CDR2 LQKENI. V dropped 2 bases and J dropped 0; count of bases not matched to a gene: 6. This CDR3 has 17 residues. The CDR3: CASSPLAGGPNSYEQYF. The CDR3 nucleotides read TGTGCCAGCTCACCATTAGCGGGGGGGCCAAACTCCTACGAGCAGTACTTC.

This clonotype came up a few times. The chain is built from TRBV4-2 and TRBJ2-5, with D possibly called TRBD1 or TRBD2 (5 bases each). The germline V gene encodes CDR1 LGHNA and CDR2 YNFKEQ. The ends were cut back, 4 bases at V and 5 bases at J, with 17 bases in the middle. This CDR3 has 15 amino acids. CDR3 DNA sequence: TGTGCCAGCAGCCCCCGTTTCGGGGCGGAGGAGACCCAGTACTTC. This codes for CASSPRFGAEETQYF.

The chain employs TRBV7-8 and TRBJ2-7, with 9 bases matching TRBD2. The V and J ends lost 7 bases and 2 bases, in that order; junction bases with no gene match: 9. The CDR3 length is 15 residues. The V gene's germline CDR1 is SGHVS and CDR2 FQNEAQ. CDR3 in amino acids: CASKWASGKTYEQYF. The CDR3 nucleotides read TGTGCCAGCAAATGGGCTAGCGGGAAGACCTACGAGCAGTACTTC.

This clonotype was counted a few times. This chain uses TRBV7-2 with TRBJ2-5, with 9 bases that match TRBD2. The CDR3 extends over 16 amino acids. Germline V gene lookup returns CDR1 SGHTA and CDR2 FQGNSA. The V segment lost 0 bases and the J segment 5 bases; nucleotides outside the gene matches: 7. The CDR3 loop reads CASSLASGGMGETQYF. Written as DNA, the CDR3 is TGTGCCAGCAGCTTAGCTAGCGGGGGTATGGGTGAGACCCAGTACTTC.

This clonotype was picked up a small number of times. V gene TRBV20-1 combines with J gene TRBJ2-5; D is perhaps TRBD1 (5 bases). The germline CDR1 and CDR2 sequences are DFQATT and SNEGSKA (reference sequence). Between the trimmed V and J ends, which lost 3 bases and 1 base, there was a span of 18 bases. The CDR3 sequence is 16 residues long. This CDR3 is CSASGALGDFQETQYF. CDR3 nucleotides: TGCAGTGCTAGTGGGGCGCTAGGTGACTTCCAAGAGACCCAGTACTTC.

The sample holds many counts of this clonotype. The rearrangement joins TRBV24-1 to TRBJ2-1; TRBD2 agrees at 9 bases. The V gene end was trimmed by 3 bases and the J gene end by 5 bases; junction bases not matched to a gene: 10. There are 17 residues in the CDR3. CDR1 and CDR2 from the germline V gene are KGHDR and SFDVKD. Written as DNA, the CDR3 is TGTGCCACCAGTGATCCAACACCGGGACTAGCCGACAATGAGCAGTTCTTC. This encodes CATSDPTPGLADNEQFF.